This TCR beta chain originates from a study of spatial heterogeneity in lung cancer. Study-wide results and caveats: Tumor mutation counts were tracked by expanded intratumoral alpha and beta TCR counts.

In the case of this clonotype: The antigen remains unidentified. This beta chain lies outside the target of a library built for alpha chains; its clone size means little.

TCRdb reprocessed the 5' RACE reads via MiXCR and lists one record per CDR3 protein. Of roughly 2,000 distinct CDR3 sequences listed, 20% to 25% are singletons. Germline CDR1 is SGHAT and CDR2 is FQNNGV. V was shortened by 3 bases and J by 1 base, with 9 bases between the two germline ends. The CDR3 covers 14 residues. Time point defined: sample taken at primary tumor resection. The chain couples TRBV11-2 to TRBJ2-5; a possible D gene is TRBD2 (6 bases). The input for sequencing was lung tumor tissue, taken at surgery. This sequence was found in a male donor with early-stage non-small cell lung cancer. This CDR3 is CASSFGGRQETQYF. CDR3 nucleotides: TGTGCCAGCAGCTTCGGAGGGCGCCAAGAGACCCAGTACTTC.